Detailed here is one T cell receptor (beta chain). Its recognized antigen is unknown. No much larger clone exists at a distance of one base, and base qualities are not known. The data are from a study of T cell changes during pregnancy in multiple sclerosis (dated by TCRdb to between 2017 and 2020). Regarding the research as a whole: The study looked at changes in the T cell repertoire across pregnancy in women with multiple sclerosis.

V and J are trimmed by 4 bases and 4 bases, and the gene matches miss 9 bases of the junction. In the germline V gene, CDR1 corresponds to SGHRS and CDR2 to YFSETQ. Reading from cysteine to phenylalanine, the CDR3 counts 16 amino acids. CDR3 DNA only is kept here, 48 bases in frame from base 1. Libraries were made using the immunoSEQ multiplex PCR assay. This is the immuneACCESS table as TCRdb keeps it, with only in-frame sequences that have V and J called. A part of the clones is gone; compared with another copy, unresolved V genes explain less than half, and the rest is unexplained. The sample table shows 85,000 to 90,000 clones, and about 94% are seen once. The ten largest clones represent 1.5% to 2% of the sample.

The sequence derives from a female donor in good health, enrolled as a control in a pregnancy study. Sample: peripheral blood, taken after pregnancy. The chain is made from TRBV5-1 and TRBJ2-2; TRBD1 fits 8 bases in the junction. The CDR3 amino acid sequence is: CASSTLGQGATGELFF. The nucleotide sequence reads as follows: TGCGCCAGCAGCACCCTCGGACAGGGTGCCACCGGGGAGCTGTTTTTT.